Listed below are T cell receptor beta chains from one sample, sequenced in a study of control samples from healthy donors and cancer patients. Assay used: immunoSEQ multiplex PCR; TCRdb lists only in-frame clones, some missing. The sample comprises 150,000 or so clones, roughly 88% of which are singletons, and around 5% rests with the top ten. Sequencing input: blood. The receptors here all came from a woman in her 30s in good health. Each CDR3 is given with its conserved first and last residue. Each record gives: V gene, D gene, J gene, clone size, CDR3 DNA, CDR3 protein. The D gene is left open where the match is weak. Clone size appears in some rows only: once, few, many, or a class for an expanded clone.

TRBV6-4	TRBD2	TRBJ2-3	.	TGTGCCAGCAGTGACTCCGGGGCGGGAGGGCCGCACACAGATACGCAGTATTTT	CASSDSGAGGPHTDTQYF
TRBV4-1	TRBD2	TRBJ2-1	.	TGCGCCAGCAGCCACCCTAGCGGGAGGGCCGTTGAGCAGTTCTTC	CASSHPSGRAVEQFF
TRBV28	.	TRBJ2-3	.	TGTGCCAGCAGTTTACCGCAAGGCGGAGTAAGCACAGATACGCAGTATTTT	CASSLPQGGVSTDTQYF
TRBV27	TRBD2	TRBJ2-7	.	TGTGCCAGCAGTGCGAGCGGGACTCGACGAGCGCAGTACTTC	CASSASGTRRAQYF
TRBV11-2	.	TRBJ2-7	.	TGTGCCAGCAGCTTAGAGTACGAGCAGTACTTC	CASSLEYEQYF
TRBV9	TRBD1	TRBJ2-5	.	TGTGCCAGCAGCGCCCCTTGGACAGGGGAAGAGACCCAGTACTTC	CASSAPWTGEETQYF
TRBV10-3	.	TRBJ1-1	.	TGTGCCATAATGGAAGGGGCGGGGCGGACTGAAGCTTTCTTT	CAIMEGAGRTEAFF
TRBV5-6	.	TRBJ2-6	once	TGTGCCAGCAGCTTGGTTCAGGGCTCTGGGGCCAACGTCCTGACTTTC	CASSLVQGSGANVLTF
TRBV29-1	.	TRBJ2-5	.	TGCAGCGTTGGAGCTCCTGAAGAGACCCAGTACTTC	CSVGAPEETQYF
TRBV4-2	.	TRBJ1-2	.	TGTGCCAGCAGCCCCGGACGCCCGTCTAACTATGGCTACACCTTC	CASSPGRPSNYGYTF
TRBV5-1	TRBD2	TRBJ2-4	.	TGCGCCAGCAGCTTGACTAGCGGGAGCATTCAGTACTTC	CASSLTSGSIQYF
TRBV5-1	TRBD1	TRBJ1-1	.	TGCGCCAGCAGCTCGGGGGCAGGGGGCGGCACTGAAGCTTTCTTT	CASSSGAGGGTEAFF
TRBV2	TRBD2	TRBJ2-3	few	TGTGCCACCGGACTAGCGACTAGCACAGATACGCAGTATTTT	CATGLATSTDTQYF
TRBV7-9	TRBD1	TRBJ2-1	.	TGTGCCAGCAGCCCCTGGGACAGGGGCGATGAGCAGTTCTTC	CASSPWDRGDEQFF
TRBV7-9	.	TRBJ2-1	.	TGTGCCAGCAGCTTCTCGGGGGATAATGAGCAGTTCTTC	CASSFSGDNEQFF
TRBV5-5	.	TRBJ2-2	.	TGTGCCAGCAGCTTTGAGGCCGCCGCTCCCGGGGAGCTGTTTTTT	CASSFEAAAPGELFF
TRBV27	TRBD1	TRBJ2-6	.	TGTGCCAGCAGTTTAAAGGGACAGGGGGGGAGAGGGGCCAACGTCCTGACTTTC	CASSLKGQGGRGANVLTF
TRBV15	.	TRBJ1-2	.	TGTGCCACCAGCAGAGATGAGGGTTCCAGGGTAGGTGGCTACACCTTC	CATSRDEGSRVGGYTF
TRBV28	.	TRBJ2-2	.	TGTGCCAGCAGTTTCGGCACGAACACCGGGGAGCTGTTTTTT	CASSFGTNTGELFF
TRBV15	TRBD1	TRBJ1-2	once	TGTGCCACCACCCCGACCTTTTTGACGGGACAGGGAAGGTATGGCTACACCTTC	CATTPTFLTGQGRYGYTF
TRBV9	.	TRBJ2-2	.	TGTGCCAGCAGCCCCCGCCAAGGGGAGAACACCGGGGAGCTGTTTTTT	CASSPRQGENTGELFF
TRBV27	.	TRBJ2-1	.	TGTGCCAGCAGTTTGTCTATGTACCGGACCCGCTCCTACAATGAGCAGTTCTTC	CASSLSMYRTRSYNEQFF
TRBV10-2	.	TRBJ1-1	.	TGCGCCAGCAGTGAGACCGGACCGTTGAACACTGAAGCTTTCTTT	CASSETGPLNTEAFF
TRBV5-6	.	TRBJ1-4	once	TGTGCCAGCAGCTCGACCGGTGCAACTAATGAAAAACTGTTTTTT	CASSSTGATNEKLFF
TRBV7-2	.	TRBJ2-5	.	TGTGCCAGCAGCTCGCTAAAGGAGACCCAGTACTTC	CASSSLKETQYF
TRBV6-5	TRBD1	TRBJ1-1	few	TGTGCCAGCAGAGCTACAGGGGGAGGCACTGAAGCTTTCTTT	CASRATGGGTEAFF
TRBV4-2	TRBD2	TRBJ2-2	.	TGTGCCAGCAATGCGGGGGACTACACCGGGGAGCTGTTTTTT	CASNAGDYTGELFF
TRBV11-2	TRBD1	TRBJ1-6	.	TGTGCCAGCAGCCTCCGGACAGGGAGCTCCTATAATTCACCCCTCCACTTT	CASSLRTGSSYNSPLHF
TRBV14	.	TRBJ1-4	.	TGTGCCAGCAGCCAACTCCCACAGGGACTCAATGAAAAACTGTTTTTT	CASSQLPQGLNEKLFF
TRBV2	TRBD1	TRBJ1-2	.	TGTGCCAGCAGTGCCGACAGGGGGCGCACCTATGGCTACACCTTC	CASSADRGRTYGYTF
TRBV19	.	TRBJ2-2	few	TGTGCCAGTAGTACCCCTGGGACGGCCGGCGTCGGGGAGCTGTTTTTT	CASSTPGTAGVGELFF
TRBV28	.	TRBJ1-2	.	TGTGCCAGCAGTTTATTTGCAGGGAACTATGGCTACACCTTC	CASSLFAGNYGYTF
TRBV24-1	.	TRBJ1-2	.	TGTGCCACCAGTGATTTCGGTGGCTACACCTTC	CATSDFGGYTF
TRBV9	.	TRBJ1-1	.	TGTGCCAGCAGTGAGGGAGGCACTGAAGCTTTCTTT	CASSEGGTEAFF
TRBV11-2	.	TRBJ2-1	.	TGTGCCAGCAGCTTAGGGAGGGCCGCTGCTTACAATGAGCAGTTCTTC	CASSLGRAAAYNEQFF